The clone carrying this T cell receptor beta chain appeared a few times. Its matching antigen is unknown. This sample was included in a study of CD8 T cells in ankylosing spondylitis. CDR3 size: 16 residues. The germline gives CDR1 MGHRA, CDR2 YSYEKL. The V gene end was trimmed by 4 bases and the J gene end by 4 bases; junction bases not matched to a gene: 10. Overall study findings and caveats: Seemingly distinctive of ankylosing spondylitis blood was a TCR beta motif formed by eight highly homologous variants.

MiXCR was run by TCRdb on the 5' RACE reads, yielding one entry per CDR3 protein. The sample records approximately 440,000 distinct CDR3 sequences, 15% to 20% being singletons. The rearrangement uses TRBV4-1 and TRBJ2-1; TRBD2 agrees at 7 bases. The sequenced sample consisted of blood, either unsorted or a sorted T cell fraction (not recorded which). The TCR was taken from a male donor with ankylosing spondylitis. The CDR3 here is CASSPLLSGTYNEQFF. CDR3 DNA: TGCGCCAGCAGCCCCCTTCTAAGCGGGACTTACAATGAGCAGTTCTTC.